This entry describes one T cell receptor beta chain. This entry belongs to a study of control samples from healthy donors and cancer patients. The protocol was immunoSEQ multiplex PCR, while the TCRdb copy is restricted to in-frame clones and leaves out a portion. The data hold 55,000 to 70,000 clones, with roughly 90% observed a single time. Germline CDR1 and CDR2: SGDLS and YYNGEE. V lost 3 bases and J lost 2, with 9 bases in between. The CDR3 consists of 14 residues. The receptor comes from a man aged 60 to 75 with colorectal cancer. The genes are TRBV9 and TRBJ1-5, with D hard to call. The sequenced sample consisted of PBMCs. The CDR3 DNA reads TGTGCCAGCAGCGATGGACTGCGCAATCAGCCCCAGCATTTT. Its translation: CASSDGLRNQPQHF.